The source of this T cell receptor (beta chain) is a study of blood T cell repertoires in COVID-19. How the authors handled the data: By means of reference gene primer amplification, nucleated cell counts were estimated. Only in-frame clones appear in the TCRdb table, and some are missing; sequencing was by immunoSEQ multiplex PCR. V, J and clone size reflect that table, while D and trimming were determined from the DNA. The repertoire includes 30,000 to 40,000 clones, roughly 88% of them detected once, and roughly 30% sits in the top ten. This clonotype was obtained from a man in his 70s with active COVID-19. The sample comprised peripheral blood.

CDR3 protein: CASTQGGDEDTEAFF. CDR3 nucleotides: TGTGCCAGCACCCAGGGGGGCGATGAGGACACTGAAGCTTTCTTT. The chain combines TRBV21-1 with TRBJ1-1; the DNA was not used to check the table's D call, TRBD1. TRBV21-1 is described as a pseudogene. The CDR3 is 15 amino acids.